What follows are 29 T cell receptor beta chains derived from one specimen sequenced in a study of blood T cells in healthy people across ages. Next came a second PCR, run for roughly 6 to 11 cycles, which used a sample-barcoded 5' primer along with a J-beta primer mix. Each CDR3 protein gets one entry after TCRdb re-called the 5' RACE reads with MiXCR. The data hold about 640,000 distinct CDR3 sequences, with approximately 59% observed a single time. Sequencing was performed on blood. All receptors derive from a man between 60 and 70 years old in good health.

The chain has TRBV5-1 and TRBJ1-5; D is perhaps TRBD1 (5 bases). The germline gives CDR1 SGHRS, CDR2 YFSETQ. The CDR3 totals 15 residues. Trimming removed 0 bases from V and 3 bases from J, with 10 bases in between. The CDR3 sequence: CASSLGGTDNQPQHF. CDR3 DNA sequence: TGCGCCAGCAGCTTGGGAGGGACGGACAATCAGCCCCAGCATTTT.

The rearrangement links TRBV27 to TRBJ1-5; D is unresolved. The CDR3 runs to 14 residues. Trimming cost V 5 bases and J 2 bases, with 10 bases left between them. The germline gives CDR1 MNHEY, CDR2 SMNVEV (reference sequence). CDR3 DNA: TGTGCCAGCAGTACACTGGCCGGCAATCAGCCCCAGCATTTT. This encodes CASSTLAGNQPQHF.

J is TRBJ2-4 and V is TRBV10-3, with D perhaps being TRBD1 or TRBD2 (5 bases each). Near its end, the DNA agrees better with TRBJ2-5, so the J call may be wrong. There are 13 residues in the CDR3. Germline loops: CDR1 ENHRY, CDR2 SYGVKD. For the CDR3, the DNA is TGTGCCACCACCGGGACGGAACAAGAGACCCAGTACTTC. It yields the protein CATTGTEQETQYF.

V gene TRBV15 combines with J gene TRBJ2-1, with TRBD1 identical over 8 bases. The CDR3 is made up of 15 amino acids. Germline trimming cut 3 bases from V and 3 bases from J; bases unmatched to any gene: 4. Per germline, CDR1 LNHNV and CDR2 YYDKDF (reference sequence). The CDR3 reads CATSSNRGDYNEQFF. The DNA for the CDR3 is TGTGCCACCAGCAGCAACAGGGGGGACTACAATGAGCAGTTCTTC.

A few counts support this clonotype. The chain is built from TRBV7-2 and TRBJ2-2; D possibly corresponds to TRBD2 (6 bases). The CDR3 spans 15 residues. Trimming stripped 5 bases from V and 2 bases from J, with 12 bases between. Per germline, CDR1 SGHTA and CDR2 FQGNSA. The CDR3 coding sequence is TGTGCCAGCAGCCCCCCGGGAGCCAACACCGGGGAGCTGTTTTTT. This translates into CASSPPGANTGELFF.

V usage is TRBV9 and J usage is TRBJ2-4; possibly TRBD2 for D (6 bases). The germline V gene has CDR1 SGDLS and CDR2 YYNGEE. V was trimmed by 2 bases and J by 6 bases, leaving 15 bases between them. This CDR3 contains 15 residues. The chain's CDR3 is CASSVEGGMGNIQYF. Written as DNA, the CDR3 is TGTGCCAGCAGCGTTGAGGGAGGAATGGGAAACATTCAGTACTTC.

The chain links TRBV29-1 to TRBJ2-5; D may be TRBD2 (5 bases). CDR1 and CDR2 (germline): SQVTM, ANQGSEA. The CDR3 is 15 amino acids. V gave up 4 bases and J gave up 0 bases, with 15 bases separating them. This chain's CDR3 is CSVGGAADYQETQYF. The CDR3 DNA is TGCAGCGTTGGAGGAGCGGCGGACTACCAAGAGACCCAGTACTTC.

The chain carries TRBV3-1 and TRBJ1-1, with D maybe TRBD1 (5 bases). V lost 3 bases and J lost 1, with 6 bases in between. This CDR3 has 13 amino acids. Germline V gives CDR1 LGHDT, CDR2 YNNKEL (reference sequence). The CDR3 loop is CASSQTENTEAFF. CDR3 in DNA: TGTGCCAGCAGCCAGACAGAGAACACTGAAGCTTTCTTT.

The gene calls are TRBV28 and TRBJ2-7, with D perhaps given as TRBD1 or TRBD2 (5 bases each). Germline V CDR1 and CDR2: MDHEN, SYDVKM. V was cut by 8 bases and J by 12 bases, with 17 bases left in between. There are 11 residues in the CDR3. CDR3: CASRSGTVAYF. CDR3 DNA sequence: TGTGCCAGCCGTAGTGGGACGGTGGCGTACTTC.

The chain recombines TRBV5-1 with TRBJ1-4; unclear D gene. The length of the CDR3 is 14 residues. Germline CDR1 is SGHRS and CDR2 is YFSETQ. With 6 bases removed from V and 8 bases from J, the gap between germline ends came to 17 bases. CDR3 loop: CASTERPGSEKLFF. The DNA of the CDR3 is TGCGCCAGCACCGAAAGACCCGGCTCCGAAAAACTGTTTTTT.

The V and J genes are TRBV14 and TRBJ2-2; D gene unclear. This CDR3 has 13 amino acids. V was trimmed by 0 bases and J by 13 bases, leaving 12 bases between them. In germline, CDR1 is SGHDN, CDR2 FVKESK. This CDR3 is CASSQEMLGPLFF. Written as DNA, the CDR3 is TGTGCCAGCAGCCAAGAAATGCTGGGCCCGCTGTTTTTT.

In this sample, this clonotype turned up a few times. The chain links TRBV5-5 to TRBJ2-5; possibly TRBD1 or TRBD2 for D (6 bases each). Trimming took off 1 base at V and 1 base at J, with 11 bases between the two ends. The length of the CDR3 is 15 residues. Germline loops: CDR1 SGHKS, CDR2 YYEKEE (reference sequence). In nucleotides, the CDR3 is TGTGCCAGCAGCTTGTGGGGGGCGTCCCAAGAGACCCAGTACTTC. It codes for CASSLWGASQETQYF. The whole variable domain, filled in from reference TRBV5-5 and TRBJ2-5, reads DAGVTQSPTHLIKTRGQQVTLRCSPISGHKSVSWYQQVLGQGPQFIFQYYEKEERGRGNFPDRFSARQFPNYSSELNVNALLLGDSALYLCASSLWGASQETQYFGPGTRLLVL.

The rearrangement links TRBV7-9 to TRBJ2-7; the D call may be TRBD1 or TRBD2 (5 bases each). The CDR3 is 13 amino acids. Trimming removed 6 bases at V and 2 bases at J, with 11 bases between. CDR1 and CDR2 from the germline V gene are SEHNR and FQNEAQ (reference sequence). CDR3 bases: TGTGCCAGCAGTCCCCGGGGCCCCTACGAGCAGTACTTC. Its translation: CASSPRGPYEQYF.

In the case of this clonotype: A clone one base away is much larger, so this may be a read error. The chain recombines TRBV11-2 with TRBJ2-1; no firm D call. The germline V gene encodes CDR1 SGHAT and CDR2 FQNNGV. This CDR3 has 14 amino acids. V was clipped by 1 base and J by 9 bases, with 13 bases between them. DNA of the CDR3: TGTGCCAGCAGCTTAGGTGGTAGTACCACTGAGCAGTTCTTC. This codes for CASSLGGSTTEQFF.

This clonotype has a count of ten or more. The chain links TRBV15 to TRBJ2-5; D is perhaps TRBD1 (6 bases). There are 16 residues in the CDR3. With 3 bases removed from V and 2 bases from J, the gap between germline ends came to 16 bases. Germline V gene lookup returns CDR1 LNHNV and CDR2 YYDKDF (reference sequence). CDR3 in DNA: TGTGCCACCAGCAGGGACAACAGGGAGATACAAGAGACCCAGTACTTC. It specifies CATSRDNREIQETQYF.

This clonotype was observed many times. This sequence joins TRBV12-3 or TRBV12-4 and TRBJ2-3, with 9 bases lining up with TRBD2. The trim removed 6 bases at V and 0 bases at J, leaving 4 bases unmatched. CDR3 length equals 15 residues. CDR3 bases: TGTGCCAGCAGCCTAAGCGGGGGGAGCACAGATACGCAGTATTTT. Amino acids: CASSLSGGSTDTQYF.

This clonotype occurred a few times. The rearrangement joins TRBV20-1 to TRBJ2-5, with unresolved D. Germline assignment: CDR1 DFQATT and CDR2 SNEGSKA (reference sequence). There are 12 residues in the CDR3. Trimming pared 0 bases from V and 5 bases from J, leaving 7 bases between. In nucleotides, the CDR3 is TGCAGTGCTAGAGATATAGGGGAGACCCAGTACTTC. The encoded protein is CSARDIGETQYF.

A remark on this clonotype: Its ends do not fully match the called genes, so a read error is possible. The chain links TRBV20-1 to TRBJ1-2; 11 nucleotides agree with TRBD1. Germline V gives CDR1 DFQATT, CDR2 SNEGSKA (reference sequence). The CDR3 consists of 13 residues. CDR3 region: CSAWTGGADGYTF. The CDR3 DNA reads TGTAGTGCCTGGACAGGGGGCGCAGATGGCTACACCTTC.

The chain carries TRBV15 and TRBJ2-6; maybe TRBD2 (6 bases). The CDR3 totals 18 residues. The V gene lost 0 bases and the J gene lost 0 bases, with 12 bases spanning the gap. Germline V gene sequence: CDR1 LNHNV, CDR2 YYDKDF (reference sequence). The CDR3 DNA reads as TGTGCCACCAGCAGAGAAATAGCGGTTGCCTCTGGGGCCAACGTCCTGACTTTC. It is translated as CATSREIAVASGANVLTF.

The chain recombines TRBV4-1 with TRBJ2-1; D is possibly TRBD1 (5 bases). The CDR3 loop spans 16 amino acids. Trimming removed 0 bases from V and 3 bases from J, with 12 bases in between. Looked up from germline, CDR1 is MGHRA and CDR2 is YSYEKL. CDR3: CASSQEWQGNYNEQFF. CDR3 nucleotides: TGCGCCAGCAGCCAAGAATGGCAGGGAAACTACAATGAGCAGTTCTTC.

This clonotype has just a few counts. A much larger clone is a single base away; this may be a read error. This chain connects TRBV2 to TRBJ2-5; D gene uncertain. CDR1 is SNHLY, CDR2 FYNNEI, per germline. V was cut by 6 bases and J by 12 bases, with 14 bases left in between. The CDR3 contains 11 residues. This CDR3 is CASSPAVSKYF. CDR3 nucleotide sequence: TGTGCCAGCAGCCCGGCCGTTTCTAAGTACTTC.

The V call is TRBV25-1, the J call TRBJ1-2, with D possibly matching TRBD1 (5 bases). The germline V gene encodes CDR1 MGHDK and CDR2 SYGVNS. The CDR3 is 13 residues long. V was cut by 2 bases and J by 6 bases, with 10 bases left in between. The CDR3 DNA follows: TGTGCCAGCAGTGAAAGGTGGGGGAATGGCTACACCTTC. Translating gives CASSERWGNGYTF.

This clonotype was detected a few times. The gene calls are TRBV5-5 and TRBJ2-7; maybe TRBD1 (8 bases). There are 16 residues in the CDR3. V shed 4 bases and J shed 0 bases, with 17 bases lying between them. Germline CDR1 and CDR2: SGHKS and YYEKEE (reference sequence). CDR3 region: CASSLRGTGTSYEQYF. The DNA of the CDR3 is TGTGCCAGCAGCCTGCGGGGGACAGGAACCTCCTACGAGCAGTACTTC.

The chain joins TRBV4-1 to TRBJ1-1, with D unresolved. Trimming removed 4 bases at V and 5 bases at J, with 14 bases between. Germline V gene sequence: CDR1 MGHRA, CDR2 YSYEKL. This CDR3 is built from 14 residues. CDR3 coding DNA: TGCGCCAGCAGCCCCTTTTCTAGATCTACTGAAGCTTTCTTT. Protein sequence: CASSPFSRSTEAFF.

This clonotype was counted between two and nine times. For the CDR3, the DNA is TGCAGTGCAAAGGAATACGGAGAGACCCAGTACTTC. As protein: CSAKEYGETQYF. The rearrangement joins TRBV20-1 to TRBJ2-5; no clear D gene. V lost 6 bases and J lost 4, with 12 bases in between. The V gene's germline CDR1 is DFQATT and CDR2 SNEGSKA (reference sequence). This CDR3 has 12 residues.

This clonotype was counted a few times. V gene TRBV6-5 combines with J gene TRBJ2-5; 7 positions match TRBD2. V dropped 2 bases and J dropped 11; count of bases not matched to a gene: 11. The V gene's germline CDR1 is MNHEY and CDR2 SVGAGI. CDR3 length equals 14 residues. The CDR3 spells CASSYGRAASEQYF. The CDR3 region has the DNA TGTGCCAGCAGTTACGGGAGGGCCGCTTCGGAGCAGTACTTC.

The genes are TRBV5-1 and TRBJ2-3, with 10 bases fitting TRBD2. The CDR3 runs 18 residues. With V trimmed by 0 bases and J by 2 bases, 9 bases remained unmatched. Per the germline V gene, CDR1 is SGHRS and CDR2 is YFSETQ. The CDR3 DNA sequence: TGCGCCAGCAGCTTGGTGCTAGCGGGGGCCTTTTCCACAGATACGCAGTATTTT. It translates to CASSLVLAGAFSTDTQYF.

This sequence joins TRBV3-1 and TRBJ1-2; tentatively, D is TRBD1 (6 bases). CDR1 and CDR2 (germline): LGHDT, YNNKEL (reference sequence). V shed 0 bases and J shed 4 bases, with 12 bases lying between them. The CDR3 runs to 15 residues. The chain's CDR3 is CASSQDQGRPYGYTF. The DNA for the CDR3 is TGTGCCAGCAGCCAAGATCAGGGGCGCCCCTATGGCTACACCTTC.

The CDR3 bases are TGTGCCAGCAGTTTGAGGGGGCCGAACATTCAGTACTTC. It translates to CASSLRGPNIQYF. The rearrangement links TRBV28 to TRBJ2-4; 7 bases line up with TRBD1. This CDR3 has 13 residues. Trimming took 3 bases from V and 7 from J; bases not matched to a gene: 3. Germline CDR1 reads MDHEN; CDR2 reads SYDVKM.